The 3 T cell receptor beta chains below all came from one sample that was sequenced in a study of long-term antiretroviral therapy in people with HIV. The immunoSEQ assay was v3.0, run at survey level. Measured with immunoSEQ multiplex PCR; TCRdb has only the in-frame clones, and not every one. The repertoire includes some 17,000 clones, about four fifths of them detected once, and around 16% sits in the top ten. The sample in question was unsorted PBMCs, obtained around 2.4 years before starting antiretroviral therapy. The receptors were sampled from a woman in her fifties or sixties with HIV.

The chain combines TRBV5-1 with TRBJ1-3, with 11 bases fitting TRBD1. The CDR3 spans 16 residues. Germline CDR1 is SGHRS and CDR2 is YFSETQ. Trimming at V came to 1 base and at J to 2 bases, leaving 2 bases not matched to a gene. This CDR3 is CASSLQGQGAGNTIYF. The CDR3 DNA follows: TGCGCCAGCAGCTTGCAGGGACAGGGGGCTGGAAACACCATATATTTT.

This clone was seen just once. V usage is TRBV7-7 and J usage is TRBJ2-1; a weak D match, TRBD1 (6 bases). V was cut by 1 base and J by 7 bases, with 11 bases left in between. This CDR3 is 14 amino acids long. CDR1 is SSHAT, CDR2 FNYEAQ, per germline (reference sequence). DNA of the CDR3: TGTGCCAGCAGCTTAGGTCTAGGGGGAAATGAGCAGTTCTTC. Translation gives CASSLGLGGNEQFF.

The rearrangement joins TRBV7-9 to TRBJ1-6; TRBD1 is a possible D gene (5 bases). CDR3 length: 18 amino acids. The germline gives CDR1 SEHNR, CDR2 FQNEAQ (reference sequence). The ends were cut back, 5 bases at V and 0 bases at J, with 17 bases in the middle. The chain's CDR3 is CASSPGTRESSYNSPLHF. The CDR3 DNA follows: TGTGCCAGCAGCCCCGGGACGCGGGAAAGCTCCTATAATTCACCCCTCCACTTT. Combining the CDR3 with reference TRBV7-9 and TRBJ1-6 gives the whole variable domain DTGVSQNPRHKITKRGQNVTFRCDPISEHNRLYWYRQTLGQGPEFLTYFQNEAQLEKSRLLSDRFSAERPKGSFSTLEIQRTEQGDSAMYLCASSPGTRESSYNSPLHFGNGTRLTVT.